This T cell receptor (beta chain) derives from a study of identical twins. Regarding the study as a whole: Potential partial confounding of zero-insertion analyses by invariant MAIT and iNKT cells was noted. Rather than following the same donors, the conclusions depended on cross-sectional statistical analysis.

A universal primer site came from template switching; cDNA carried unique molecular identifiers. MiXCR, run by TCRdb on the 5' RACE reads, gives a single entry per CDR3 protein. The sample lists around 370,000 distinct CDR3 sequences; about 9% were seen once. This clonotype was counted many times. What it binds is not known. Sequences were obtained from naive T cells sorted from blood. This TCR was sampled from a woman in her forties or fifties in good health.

In nucleotides, the CDR3 is TGTGCCAGCAGTGAACTAGCGGGAGGAGGTGTTCTTACGCAGTATTTT. Its protein is CASSELAGGGVLTQYF. J is TRBJ2-3 and V is TRBV2; 11 nucleotides agree with TRBD2. The CDR3 loop spans 16 amino acids. Germline CDR1 reads SNHLY; CDR2 reads FYNNEI. The V and J ends lost 2 bases and 8 bases, in that order; junction bases with no gene match: 9.